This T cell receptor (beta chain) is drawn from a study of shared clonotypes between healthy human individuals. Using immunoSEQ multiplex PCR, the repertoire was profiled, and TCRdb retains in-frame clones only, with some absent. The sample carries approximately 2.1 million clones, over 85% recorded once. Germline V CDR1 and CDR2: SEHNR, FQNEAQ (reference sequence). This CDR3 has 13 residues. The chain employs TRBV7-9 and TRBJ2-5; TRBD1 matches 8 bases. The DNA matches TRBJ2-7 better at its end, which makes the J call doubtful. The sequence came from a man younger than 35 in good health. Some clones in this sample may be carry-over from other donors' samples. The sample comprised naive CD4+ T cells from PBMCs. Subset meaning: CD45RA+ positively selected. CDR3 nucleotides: TGTGCCAGCAGCCCACAGGGGGGCTACGAGCAGTACTTC. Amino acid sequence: CASSPQGGYEQYF.